This T cell receptor (beta chain) was captured by sequencing in a study of blood T cells in healthy people across ages. Together with a sample-barcoded 5' primer, a J-beta primer mix was included in a second PCR lasting about 6 to 12 cycles. One entry per CDR3 protein, called by TCRdb with MiXCR from the 5' RACE reads. The data contain 760,000 or so distinct CDR3 sequences, 20% to 30% of them singletons. Only a few counts were recorded for this clonotype. Germline CDR1 SEHNR, CDR2 FQNEAQ (reference sequence). This CDR3 contains 14 residues. V was clipped by 5 bases and J by 5 bases, with 16 bases between them. The same data also went into a second study, on T cells of mothers and their children.

V and J are TRBV7-9 and TRBJ2-7, with D perhaps assigned TRBD1 or TRBD2 (5 bases each). The receptor comes from a boy aged 5-17 years in good health. The sequencing input was blood. CDR3 bases: TGTGCCAGCAGCCAACCGGGACCTGGGGACGAGCAGTACTTC. Translated, it gives CASSQPGPGDEQYF.